This T cell receptor (beta chain) appears in the sequencing data of a study of blood T cell repertoires in COVID-19. Background on the study: PBMCs, B-cell-depleted T cells, or T cells were the source of the cDNA or gDNA that made up the material.

In the authors' methods: Amplification of reference gene primers provided the estimated nucleated cell counts. Using immunoSEQ multiplex PCR, the repertoire was profiled, and TCRdb retains in-frame clones only, with some absent. D and trimming come from the DNA, and the V and J calls and clone size come from that table. Altogether about 290,000 clones are present, around four fifths being singletons, with the ten largest covering around 4%. The CDR3 covers 13 residues. Trimming left V 10 bases short and J 3 bases short, with 14 bases between. The V gene's germline CDR1 is SGHTA and CDR2 FQGNSA. This chain joins TRBV7-2 and TRBJ2-3; D remains unclear. Sequenced: peripheral blood. The receptor was isolated from a woman aged 45 to 65 with active or convalescent COVID-19. The CDR3 coding sequence is TGTGCCACTAAGCGTGTCACAACAGATACGCAGTATTTT. Translating gives CATKRVTTDTQYF.